This T cell receptor beta chain emerged from a study of beta chain features in type 1 diabetes. Trimming removed 0 bases at V and 5 bases at J, with 10 bases between. The CDR3 loop spans 14 amino acids. Germline V gives CDR1 LGHNA, CDR2 YSLEER. Investigators reverse transcribed all isolated RNA, so they sequenced expressed TCRB transcripts. Measured with immunoSEQ multiplex PCR; TCRdb has only the in-frame clones, and not every one. In the table there are 630,000 or so clones, roughly 13% of which are singletons. Study-wide points: Moderate yet significant TCRB CDR3 shortening was seen in Type 1 diabetes patients in all four CD4+ subsets. Patients and controls would share equally any PCR tilt toward shorter templates. Sequencing the cDNA could make cells with high TCR expression show up more than they should. Relative to healthy donors, patients appeared to have naive, central memory and Treg TCRB repertoires that were more similar.

Concerning this clone: What it binds is unknown.

Sequencing was performed on naive CD4+ T cells from blood. The source of this sequence is a man aged 18 to 29 with type 1 diabetes. This sequence joins TRBV4-3 and TRBJ2-5; no reliable D call. CDR3 DNA sequence: TGCGCCAGCAGCCAAGAGGCCTACCTCGAGACCCAGTACTTC. Its protein product is CASSQEAYLETQYF.